Each of the 29 T cell receptor beta chains below was sequenced from the same sample in a study of cytomegalovirus exposure and HLA in healthy donors. The study ran its PCR with 60 Vbeta and 13 Jbeta primers. The method was immunoSEQ multiplex PCR; TCRdb's version includes in-frame clones alone and lacks a portion of them. The sample carries some 150,000 clones, roughly 80% recorded once. Sequencing was done on a sample of PBMCs. The receptors shown here come from a woman aged 40-49 years in good health and CMV-seropositive.

As concerns this clone: At one of its ends the junction is not consistent with the germline gene, which may arise from a read error. The genes are TRBV6-1 and TRBJ1-5; D call uncertain. This CDR3 has 12 residues. CDR1 and CDR2 (germline): MNHNS, SASEGT. The CDR3 region is CASREGHQPQHF. The DNA for the CDR3 is TGTGCCAGCAGAGAAGGGCATCAGCCCCAGCATTTT.

V usage is TRBV11-3 and J usage is TRBJ2-2, with TRBD2 matching 10 bases. The CDR3 is 17 residues long. Trimming took 1 base from V and 4 from J; bases not matched to a gene: 6. Germline loops: CDR1 SGHNT, CDR2 YENEEA. In DNA form, the CDR3 reads TGTGCCAGCAGCTTAGGGCTAGCGGGGGCCATCACCGGGGAGCTGTTTTTT. Amino acids: CASSLGLAGAITGELFF.

The V and J genes are TRBV9 and TRBJ2-1; D not certain. The CDR3 has 15 amino acids. The V and J ends lost 2 bases and 2 bases respectively, with 11 bases between them. Per the germline V gene, CDR1 is SGDLS and CDR2 is YYNGEE. Written as DNA, the CDR3 is TGTGCCAGCAGCGTGAATACCCCGGCCTACAATGAGCAGTTCTTC. This gives the protein CASSVNTPAYNEQFF. Complete variable domain (other parts from reference TRBV9 and TRBJ2-1): DSGVTQTPKHLITATGQRVTLRCSPRSGDLSVYWYQQSLDQGLQFLIQYYNGEERAKGNILERFSAQQFPDLHSELNLSSLELGDSALYFCASSVNTPAYNEQFFGPGTRLTVL.

This chain uses TRBV28 with TRBJ1-5; D gene ambiguous. V lost 7 bases and J lost 1, with 29 bases in between. CDR1 and CDR2 from the germline V gene are MDHEN and SYDVKM. The CDR3 extends over 20 amino acids. The CDR3 bases are TGTGCCAGCAAATCCCCCTCCCGTTCGGTTGTGCGGGTAAGCAATCAGCCCCAGCATTTT. Translating gives CASKSPSRSVVRVSNQPQHF. The full variable domain, its missing parts supplied by reference TRBV28 and TRBJ1-5, is DVKVTQSSRYLVKRTGEKVFLECVQDMDHENMFWYRQDPGLGLRLIYFSYDVKMKEKGDIPEGYSVSREKKERFSLILESASTNQTSMYLCASKSPSRSVVRVSNQPQHFGDGTRLSIL.

The rearrangement joins TRBV19 to TRBJ1-2; 7 bases map to TRBD1. The junction had 3 bases not matched to a gene; V was cut back by 3 bases and J by 8 bases. CDR1 and CDR2 (germline): LNHDA, SQIVND (reference sequence). This CDR3 region has 12 residues. The DNA of the CDR3 is TGTGCCAGTAGTATCAACAGGGGCGGCTACACCTTC. Translating it yields CASSINRGGYTF.

The chain has TRBV5-4 and TRBJ1-2; 7 nucleotides agree with TRBD1. The germline V gene encodes CDR1 SGHNT and CDR2 YYREEE (reference sequence). V lost 1 base to trimming and J lost 1 base; unmatched junction nucleotides: 4. The CDR3 has 15 amino acids. CDR3 protein: CASSLSGGINYGYTF. The CDR3 nucleotides are TGTGCCAGCAGCTTGTCAGGGGGAATTAACTATGGCTACACCTTC. Filled out from reference TRBV5-4 and TRBJ1-2, the complete variable domain reads ETGVTQSPTHLIKTRGQQVTLRCSSQSGHNTVSWYQQALGQGPQFIFQYYREEENGRGNFPPRFSGLQFPNYSSELNVNALELDDSALYLCASSLSGGINYGYTFGSGTRLTVV.

The chain uses TRBV7-9 and TRBJ2-5; 9 bases line up with TRBD2. Losses at the gene ends were 4 bases for V and 2 bases for J; bases not matched to a gene: 8. Germline CDR1 SEHNR, CDR2 FQNEAQ (reference sequence). This CDR3 comprises 16 residues. Here the CDR3 DNA reads TGTGCCAGCAGCTCGGGACTAGCTGCTAGACAAGAGACCCAGTACTTC. This sequence encodes CASSSGLAARQETQYF.

Turning to this clone: One end of the junction does not line up with germline, which may come from a read error. The chain links TRBV7-7 to TRBJ2-7; D is undetermined. The CDR3 covers 13 residues. CDR1 SSHAT and CDR2 FNYEAQ come from the germline V gene (reference sequence). The CDR3 bases are TGTGCTAGCAGCTTATCCCTGTTCTCCGAGCAGTACTTC. It translates to CASSLSLFSEQYF.

The V and J genes are TRBV6-5 and TRBJ1-5; D gene ambiguous. From germline, CDR1 is MNHEY and CDR2 SVGAGI. The CDR3 has 13 amino acids. V was trimmed by 2 bases and J by 3 bases, leaving 5 bases between them. As DNA, the CDR3 is TGTGCCAGCAGTTACGGGCACAATCAGCCCCAGCATTTT. Translated, it gives CASSYGHNQPQHF.

This rearrangement joins TRBV27 to TRBJ2-7; D might be TRBD1 (6 bases). The CDR3 is made up of 14 amino acids. The germline V and J ends were trimmed by 2 bases and 0 bases, with 8 bases remaining between them. CDR1 is MNHEY and CDR2 is SMNVEV in the germline V gene (reference sequence). CDR3 sequence reads: CASSLGRGSYEQYF. CDR3 nucleotide sequence: TGTGCCAGCAGTTTAGGCAGGGGCTCCTACGAGCAGTACTTC.

The chain combines TRBV7-2 with TRBJ2-1; 9 bases line up with TRBD2. The CDR3 is 15 amino acids. The V gene end was trimmed by 1 base and the J gene end by 8 bases; junction bases not matched to a gene: 6. Germline CDR1 and CDR2: SGHTA and FQGNSA. The chain's CDR3 is CASSLGGGGAHEQFF. The CDR3 region has the DNA TGTGCCAGCAGCTTAGGAGGCGGGGGGGCCCATGAGCAGTTCTTC.

The genes are TRBV6-6 and TRBJ2-1; D is perhaps TRBD1 (6 bases). Looked up from germline, CDR1 is MNHNY and CDR2 is SVGAGI (reference sequence). Trimming left V 6 bases short and J 7 bases short, with 19 bases between. This CDR3 has 15 residues. This chain's CDR3 is CASRNNVWGRNEQFF. The CDR3 DNA is TGTGCCAGCAGAAACAACGTTTGGGGGCGGAATGAGCAGTTCTTC.

The V and J genes are TRBV10-3 and TRBJ1-5, with 7 bases fitting TRBD1. Losses at the gene ends were 5 bases for V and 0 bases for J; bases not matched to a gene: 4. The germline CDR1 and CDR2 sequences are ENHRY and SYGVKD. CDR3 length: 15 amino acids. CDR3 bases: TGTGCCATCAGTAGACAGGGAGTTAGCAATCAGCCCCAGCATTTT. It encodes CAISRQGVSNQPQHF.

The chain carries TRBV6-5 and TRBJ1-1; D is possibly TRBD1 (5 bases). Trimming removed 0 bases from V and 0 bases from J, with 8 bases in between. Germline V gene sequence: CDR1 MNHEY, CDR2 SVGAGI. The CDR3 consists of 15 residues. The DNA of the CDR3 is TGTGCCAGCAGTTACTCGACAGATATGAACACTGAAGCTTTCTTT. Translated, it gives CASSYSTDMNTEAFF.

J is TRBJ2-2 and V is TRBV5-1; a weak D match, TRBD1 (6 bases). The CDR3 runs to 14 residues. Germline CDR1 SGHRS, CDR2 YFSETQ. The ends were cut back, 5 bases at V and 2 bases at J, with 10 bases in the middle. CDR3 sequence: CASRQGPNTGELFF. CDR3 DNA sequence: TGCGCCAGCAGACAGGGACCTAACACCGGGGAGCTGTTTTTT. The whole variable domain, remainder taken from reference TRBV5-1 and TRBJ2-2, is KAGVTQTPRYLIKTRGQQVTLSCSPISGHRSVSWYQQTPGQGLQFLFEYFSETQRNKGNFPGRFSGRQFSNSRSEMNVSTLELGDSALYLCASRQGPNTGELFFGEGSRLTVL.

V is TRBV10-3 and J is TRBJ2-5; TRBD2 agrees at 7 bases. The V and J ends lost 6 bases and 1 base, in that order; junction bases with no gene match: 5. This CDR3 has 14 residues. CDR1 is ENHRY, CDR2 SYGVKD, per germline. The CDR3 loop reads CAISRTSAQETQYF. The CDR3 region has the DNA TGTGCCATCAGCCGCACTAGCGCCCAAGAGACCCAGTACTTC.

This clone appeared a few times. The same CDR3 can be traced to other DNA sequences in this sample. The rearrangement joins TRBV9 to TRBJ2-3, with a tentative D call TRBD2 (5 bases). Per the germline V gene, CDR1 is SGDLS and CDR2 is YYNGEE. V lost 0 bases, J lost 3 bases, and 8 bases lay in between. This CDR3 is built from 14 residues. CDR3: CASSVVGGTDTQYF. The CDR3 DNA reads as TGTGCCAGCAGCGTAGTTGGCGGGACAGATACGCAGTATTTT.

The chain has TRBV19 and TRBJ1-2; 9 bases agree with TRBD1. The germline V gene has CDR1 LNHDA and CDR2 SQIVND (reference sequence). V lost 4 bases and J lost 8; bases outside the gene matches: 8. This CDR3 is 14 amino acids long. As DNA, the CDR3 is TGTGCCAGTAGTAGTGGACAGGGGCGGACCGGCTACACCTTC. As protein: CASSSGQGRTGYTF.

The chain carries TRBV5-1 and TRBJ2-7; D unresolved. This CDR3 region has 15 residues. Trimming left V 0 bases short and J 2 bases short, with 12 bases between. CDR1 SGHRS and CDR2 YFSETQ come from the germline V gene. The CDR3 DNA follows: TGCGCCAGCAGCTTGGCTCCCGCAGATACCTACGAGCAGTACTTC. Translation: CASSLAPADTYEQYF.

The chain has TRBV7-6 and TRBJ2-5, with D perhaps matching TRBD2 (6 bases). Germline V gives CDR1 SGHVS, CDR2 FNYEAQ. The V end was cut by 2 bases, the J end by 1 base, with 11 bases between. The CDR3 consists of 15 residues. The CDR3 DNA reads TGTGCCAGCAGCTTAATGGAGGGGACCCAAGAGACCCAGTACTTC. This sequence encodes CASSLMEGTQETQYF.

The gene calls are TRBV7-9 and TRBJ2-5; 9 bases are shared with TRBD2. The V gene's germline CDR1 is SEHNR and CDR2 FQNEAQ (reference sequence). This CDR3 spans 15 amino acids. The V segment lost 5 bases and the J segment 2 bases; nucleotides outside the gene matches: 6. The CDR3 loop is CASSPGLARQETQYF. DNA for the CDR3: TGTGCCAGCAGCCCCGGACTAGCGAGACAAGAGACCCAGTACTTC. The whole variable domain, filled in from reference TRBV7-9 and TRBJ2-5, reads DTGVSQNPRHKITKRGQNVTFRCDPISEHNRLYWYRQTLGQGPEFLTYFQNEAQLEKSRLLSDRFSAERPKGSFSTLEIQRTEQGDSAMYLCASSPGLARQETQYFGPGTRLLVL.

In its sample, this clone was seen once. The chain recombines TRBV10-1 with TRBJ1-6; D possibly corresponds to TRBD1 (5 bases). The V and J ends lost 2 bases and 10 bases respectively, with 12 bases between them. Germline loops: CDR1 WNHNN, CDR2 SYGVQD (reference sequence). This CDR3 spans 14 amino acids. The CDR3 protein is CASSETWGGSPLHF. CDR3 DNA: TGCGCCAGCAGTGAGACTTGGGGGGGATCACCCCTCCACTTT.

This chain links TRBV15 with TRBJ2-5; D call uncertain. The DNA matches TRBJ2-7 better at its end, which makes the J call doubtful. CDR1 is LNHNV and CDR2 is YYDKDF in the germline V gene (reference sequence). The length of the CDR3 is 12 residues. CDR3 nucleotides: TGTGCCACCAGCAGAGTCGGGTACGAGCAGTACTTC. Encoded protein: CATSRVGYEQYF.

The rearrangement uses TRBV5-6 and TRBJ2-2; D might be TRBD1 (7 bases). The CDR3 covers 15 residues. CDR1 is SGHDT, CDR2 YYEEEE, per germline. Deletions cut 4 bases from V and 3 bases from J, with 13 bases between. As DNA, the CDR3 is TGTGCCAGCAGCCTAAGGAGGGGGCACACCGGGGAGCTGTTTTTT. Its translation: CASSLRRGHTGELFF.

Written as DNA, the CDR3 is TGTGCCAGTAGTATGGGGCTAGCGGCACAAGAGACCCAGTACTTC. Translated: CASSMGLAAQETQYF. V is TRBV19 and J is TRBJ2-5; 7 bases agree with TRBD2. This CDR3 is built from 15 residues. Germline assignment: CDR1 LNHDA and CDR2 SQIVND (reference sequence). V trimming: 3 bases; J trimming: 2 bases; junction bases outside the gene matches: 6.

This sequence joins TRBV15 and TRBJ2-5, with D maybe TRBD2 (6 bases). Matching the DNA end better, TRBJ2-7 makes the J call doubtful. Germline V gene data show CDR1 as LNHNV and CDR2 as YYDKDF (reference sequence). The CDR3 spans 15 residues. DNA of the CDR3: TGTGCCACCAGCAGAGCTGGGGGGAGCTCCTACGAGCAGTACTTC. Protein product: CATSRAGGSSYEQYF.

This chain uses TRBV19 with TRBJ2-7; 8 bases are a match to TRBD2. After removal of 5 bases from V and 4 bases from J, the junction contained 7 bases not matched to a gene. This CDR3 is 14 amino acids long. Germline loops: CDR1 LNHDA, CDR2 SQIVND (reference sequence). This CDR3 is CASSASGSFYEQYF. CDR3 sequence (DNA): TGTGCCAGTAGTGCGAGCGGGAGTTTTTACGAGCAGTACTTC.

This chain links TRBV18 with TRBJ1-4; D remains ambiguous. Deletions cut 6 bases from V and 7 bases from J, with 12 bases between. Germline lookup yields CDR1 KGHSH and CDR2 LQKENI. CDR3 length: 13 amino acids. CDR3 coding DNA: TGTGCCAGCTCGGCCCGAGGTGGTGAAAAACTGTTTTTT. Protein: CASSARGGEKLFF. Full variable domain (rest looked up from reference TRBV18 and TRBJ1-4): NAGVMQNPRHLVRRRGQEARLRCSPMKGHSHVYWYRQLPEEGLKFMVYLQKENIIDESGMPKERFSAEFPKEGPSILRIQQVVRGDSAAYFCASSARGGEKLFFGSGTQLSVL.

This clone was seen a few times. The chain joins TRBV5-8 to TRBJ2-1; the D is unclear. Germline V gene data show CDR1 as SGHTS and CDR2 as YDEGEE. Trimming cost V 4 bases and J 8 bases, with 19 bases left between them. This CDR3 region has 15 residues. CDR3 sequence reads: CASSNYPLALDEQFF. The CDR3 bases are TGTGCCAGCAGCAATTACCCTTTAGCCCTCGATGAGCAGTTCTTC.